The clone carrying this T cell receptor beta chain was seen only once. The data derive from a study of blood T cell repertoires in COVID-19. On the study more broadly: PBMCs, B-cell-depleted T cells, or T cells provided the cDNA or gDNA that made up the material.

V was clipped by 3 bases and J by 4 bases, with 6 bases between them. CDR3 size: 12 residues. Germline V lookup: CDR1 MGHDK, CDR2 SYGVNS. Authors' analysis steps: The authors estimated nucleated cell counts from reference gene primer amplification. TCRdb's copy holds only in-frame clones and misses some; the assay was immunoSEQ multiplex PCR. The V and J calls and clone size come from that table; D and trimming were worked out from the DNA. The sample yields some 170,000 clones, about 88% seen once. V usage is TRBV25-1 and J usage is TRBJ1-1; no firm D call. Sequenced material: peripheral blood. The clonotype comes from a man aged 35-49 years with acute or convalescent COVID-19. The CDR3 nucleotides read TGTGCCAGCAGTGAGGAGAGCACTGAAGCTTTCTTT. It translates to CASSEESTEAFF.